The 8 T cell receptor beta chains below all came from one sample that was sequenced in a study of OX40 agonist ivuxolimab in advanced cancers. Method: immunoSEQ multiplex PCR; TCRdb's copy keeps in-frame clones and lacks some. The profile shows about 100,000 clones, roughly 90% of them singletons. The sequences come from CD4+ or CD8+ T cells sorted from blood, collected in a trial of the OX40 agonist ivuxolimab. The receptors shown here come from an adult with an advanced solid tumor such as melanoma, head and neck, liver or kidney cancer.

The J gene is TRBJ2-1, the V gene TRBV10-3; 13 nucleotides agree with TRBD2. Germline CDR1 reads ENHRY; CDR2 reads SYGVKD. J was trimmed by 2 bases and V by 2 bases; bases with no gene match: 12. This CDR3 contains 20 residues. CDR3 in amino acids: CAISEDGTSGMVRAYNEQFF. Written as DNA, the CDR3 is TGTGCCATCAGTGAGGATGGGACTAGCGGGATGGTGAGGGCCTACAATGAGCAGTTCTTC.

The J gene is TRBJ2-7, the V gene TRBV28, with 11 nucleotides matching TRBD2. The CDR3 length is 16 residues. Germline-derived CDR1 and CDR2 are MDHEN and SYDVKM. V dropped 6 bases and J dropped 6; count of bases not matched to a gene: 13. CDR3 bases: TGTGCCAGCAGATTCGGGACTAGCGGAGGAAGAAGCGAGCAGTACTTC. Residues: CASRFGTSGGRSEQYF.

The rearrangement uses TRBV7-2 and TRBJ2-5; 13 bases are shared with TRBD2. V trimming: 7 bases; J trimming: 6 bases; junction bases outside the gene matches: 11. Germline values: CDR1 SGHTA, CDR2 FQGNSA. This CDR3 contains 16 residues. The CDR3 sequence is CASNRLAGGRWKTQYF. The CDR3 DNA reads as TGTGCCAGCAACAGACTAGCGGGAGGTCGTTGGAAGACCCAGTACTTC.

This clone was found once. This chain connects TRBV4-2 to TRBJ2-7, with 9 bases aligning to TRBD2. V lost 0 bases, J lost 4 bases, and 10 bases stayed unmatched. CDR3 length: 17 residues. Germline values: CDR1 LGHNA, CDR2 YNFKEQ. In DNA form, the CDR3 reads TGTGCCAGCAGCCAAGAGTCGGGCGGGAGGGCCGGGTACGAGCAGTACTTC. Protein product: CASSQESGGRAGYEQYF.

The chain combines TRBV5-1 with TRBJ2-1; tentatively, D is TRBD1 or TRBD2 (5 bases each). In germline, CDR1 is SGHRS, CDR2 YFSETQ. The CDR3 runs to 15 residues. The V end lost 0 bases, the J end lost 6 bases, and 13 bases lay between the germline ends. DNA for the CDR3: TGCGCCAGCAGCTTGGTTGGGGGTGGAATCAATGAGCAGTTCTTC. Residues: CASSLVGGGINEQFF.

The chain uses TRBV6-5 and TRBJ2-7; 10 bases agree with TRBD2. Unmatched junction bases numbered 10, after V lost 7 bases and J lost 7 bases. The germline CDR1 and CDR2 sequences are MNHEY and SVGAGI. The CDR3 totals 14 residues. The CDR3 here is CASTPSGRSNEQYF. DNA of the CDR3: TGTGCCAGCACCCCTAGCGGGAGAAGTAATGAGCAGTACTTC.

The chain recombines TRBV7-2 with TRBJ2-7; no firm D call. V lost 1 base and J 3 bases, leaving 13 bases between the germline ends. Germline V gives CDR1 SGHTA, CDR2 FQGNSA. The CDR3 extends over 15 amino acids. CDR3 loop: CASSLVGQVDYEQYF. CDR3 bases: TGTGCCAGCAGCTTAGTGGGTCAGGTAGACTACGAGCAGTACTTC.

This clone has only a few counts. This chain connects TRBV10-3 to TRBJ2-3; D possibly corresponds to TRBD1 (5 bases). V was clipped by 9 bases and J by 0 bases, with 13 bases between them. The CDR3 has 14 amino acids. Germline lookup yields CDR1 ENHRY and CDR2 SYGVKD. The CDR3 nucleotides are TGTGCCATTAAAGGGGCGTTCAGCACAGATACGCAGTATTTT. It encodes CAIKGAFSTDTQYF.